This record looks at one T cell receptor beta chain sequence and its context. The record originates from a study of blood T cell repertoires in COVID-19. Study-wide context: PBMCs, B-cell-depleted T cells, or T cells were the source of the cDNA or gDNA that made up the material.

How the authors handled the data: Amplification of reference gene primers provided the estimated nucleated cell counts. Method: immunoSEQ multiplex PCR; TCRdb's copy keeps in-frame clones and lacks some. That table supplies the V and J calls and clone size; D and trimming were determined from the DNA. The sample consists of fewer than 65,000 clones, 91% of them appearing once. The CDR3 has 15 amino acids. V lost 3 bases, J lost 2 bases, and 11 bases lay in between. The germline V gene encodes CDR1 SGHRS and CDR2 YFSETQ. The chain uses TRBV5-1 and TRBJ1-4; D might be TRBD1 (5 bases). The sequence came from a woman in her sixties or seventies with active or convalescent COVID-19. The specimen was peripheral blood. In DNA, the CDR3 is TGCGCCAGCAGCTGGGGGGTGAACACTAATGAAAAACTGTTTTTT. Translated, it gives CASSWGVNTNEKLFF.